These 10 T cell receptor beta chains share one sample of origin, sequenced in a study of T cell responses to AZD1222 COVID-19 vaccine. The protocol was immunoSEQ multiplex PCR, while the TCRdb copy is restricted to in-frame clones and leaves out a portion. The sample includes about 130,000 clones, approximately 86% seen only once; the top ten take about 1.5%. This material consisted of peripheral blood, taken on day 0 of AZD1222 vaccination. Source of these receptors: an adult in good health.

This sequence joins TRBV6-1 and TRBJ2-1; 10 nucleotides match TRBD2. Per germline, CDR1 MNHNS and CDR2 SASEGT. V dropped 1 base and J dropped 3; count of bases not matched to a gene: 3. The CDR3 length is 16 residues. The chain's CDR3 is CASSEGASGGYNEQFF. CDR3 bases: TGTGCCAGCAGTGAAGGGGCTAGCGGGGGCTACAATGAGCAGTTCTTC.

As DNA, the CDR3 is TGTGCCACCAGTGGCTGGACCGGGGTGGGGACAGATACGCAGTATTTT. Translating it yields CATSGWTGVGTDTQYF. This chain uses TRBV24-1 with TRBJ2-3, with D perhaps TRBD2 (5 bases). Deletions cut 5 bases from V and 3 bases from J, with 17 bases between. From germline, CDR1 is KGHDR and CDR2 SFDVKD. The CDR3 is 16 amino acids.

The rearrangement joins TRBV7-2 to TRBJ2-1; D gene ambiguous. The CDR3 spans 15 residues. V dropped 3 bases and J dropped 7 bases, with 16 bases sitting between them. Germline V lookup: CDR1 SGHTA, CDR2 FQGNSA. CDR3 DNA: TGTGCCAGCAGCTTTAGCTTTGCAGGTTCAAATGAGCAGTTCTTC. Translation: CASSFSFAGSNEQFF.

The CDR3 reads CASSLQGGYEQYF. The CDR3 region has the DNA TGTGCCAGCAGCTTGCAGGGGGGATACGAGCAGTACTTC. The chain carries TRBV11-2 and TRBJ2-7; possible D gene TRBD1, 7 bases. Per the germline V gene, CDR1 is SGHAT and CDR2 is FQNNGV. CDR3 length: 13 amino acids. Trimming removed 3 bases at V and 4 bases at J, with 10 bases between.

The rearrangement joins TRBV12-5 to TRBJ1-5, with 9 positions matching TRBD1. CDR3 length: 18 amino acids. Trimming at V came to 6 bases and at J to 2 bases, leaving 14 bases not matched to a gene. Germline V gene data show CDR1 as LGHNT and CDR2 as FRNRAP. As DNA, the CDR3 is TGTGCTAGTGGGACTATCAGGGACAGGGAGATTGGCAATCAGCCCCAGCATTTT. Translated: CASGTIRDREIGNQPQHF.

Here the CDR3 DNA reads TGTGCCAGCAGCAAAGCGAGACACCGCTCCTACGAGCAGTACTTC. Its translation: CASSKARHRSYEQYF. This chain joins TRBV21-1 and TRBJ2-7; the D call of TRBD1 is as the table states it, not checked on the DNA. TRBV21-1 is a pseudogene locus. This CDR3 spans 15 amino acids.

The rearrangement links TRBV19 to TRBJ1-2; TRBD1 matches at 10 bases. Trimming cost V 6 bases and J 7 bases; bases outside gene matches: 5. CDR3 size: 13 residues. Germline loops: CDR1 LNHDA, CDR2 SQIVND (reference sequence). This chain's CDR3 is CASRDRGQGGYTF. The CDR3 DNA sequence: TGTGCCAGTAGAGACAGGGGGCAAGGTGGCTACACCTTC.

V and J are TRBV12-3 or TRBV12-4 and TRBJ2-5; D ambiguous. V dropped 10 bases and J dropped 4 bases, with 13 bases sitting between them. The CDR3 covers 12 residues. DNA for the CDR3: TGTGCCATTACAAAATACGGAGAGACCCAGTACTTC. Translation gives CAITKYGETQYF.

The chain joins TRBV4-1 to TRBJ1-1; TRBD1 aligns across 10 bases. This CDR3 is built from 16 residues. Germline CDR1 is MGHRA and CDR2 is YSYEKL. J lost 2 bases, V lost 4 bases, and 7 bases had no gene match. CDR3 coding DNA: TGCGCCAGCAGCCGAGGACAGGGGGAGGTAAACACTGAAGCTTTCTTT. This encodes CASSRGQGEVNTEAFF.

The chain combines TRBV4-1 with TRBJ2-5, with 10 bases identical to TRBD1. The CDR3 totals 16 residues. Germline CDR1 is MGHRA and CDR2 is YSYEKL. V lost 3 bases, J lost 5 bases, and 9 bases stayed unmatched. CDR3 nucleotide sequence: TGCGCCAGCAGCCACTCTGCGGGACAGGGGTGGGAGACCCAGTACTTC. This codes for CASSHSAGQGWETQYF.